The 23 T cell receptor beta chains reported below all come from one sample, sequenced in a study of T-cell reconstitution after alpha-beta-depleted transplantation in children. The library targeted TCRbeta and was prepared with unique molecular identifiers. TCRdb used MiXCR to reprocess the PCR reads, holding one entry per CDR3 protein. This sample has over 200,000 distinct CDR3 sequences, with roughly 10% found just once. The sample in question was PBMCs from the stem cell graft donor, obtained from the stem cell graft. These receptors were taken from a human donor who donated a stem cell graft to a child with acute lymphoblastic leukemia.

V is TRBV12-3 or TRBV12-4 and J is TRBJ2-4; D gene ambiguous. V gave up 3 bases and J gave up 0 bases, with 9 bases separating them. The length of the CDR3 is 15 residues. For the CDR3, the DNA is TGTGCCAGCAGTTTGGGGTTAATAGCCAAAAACATTCAGTACTTC. It is translated as CASSLGLIAKNIQYF.

This clonotype was recorded at least ten times. The V call is TRBV5-5, the J call TRBJ2-1; maybe TRBD1 (6 bases). Germline-derived CDR1 and CDR2 are SGHKS and YYEKEE (reference sequence). The CDR3 runs to 18 residues. Between the trimmed V and J ends, which lost 4 bases and 9 bases, there was a span of 29 bases. This CDR3 is CASSLLVDGGSTNFEQFF. CDR3 coding DNA: TGTGCCAGCAGCCTCTTGGTAGATGGGGGCTCCACCAATTTTGAGCAGTTCTTC.

This clonotype was seen many times. V usage is TRBV27 and J usage is TRBJ2-7; 7 nucleotides line up with TRBD1. Germline V gene lookup returns CDR1 MNHEY and CDR2 SMNVEV (reference sequence). V shed 6 bases, J shed 3 bases, and the junction held 14 bases outside the gene matches. The CDR3 length is 16 residues. In nucleotides, the CDR3 is TGTGCCAGCAGCGAACCGGGACAGACGGCCCACTACGAGCAGTACTTC. Amino acids: CASSEPGQTAHYEQYF.

Only a few counts were recorded for this clonotype. V gene TRBV7-2 combines with J gene TRBJ2-2, with D tentatively TRBD2 (5 bases). V gave up 6 bases and J gave up 6 bases, with 14 bases separating them. Germline CDR1 SGHTA, CDR2 FQGNSA. The CDR3 loop spans 14 amino acids. The CDR3: CASSPSLAAGELFF. Written as DNA, the CDR3 is TGTGCCAGCAGTCCCAGTCTAGCTGCCGGGGAGCTGTTTTTT.

The chain has TRBV5-1 and TRBJ1-2; D uncertain. Germline V CDR1 and CDR2: SGHRS, YFSETQ. The V and J ends lost 0 bases and 8 bases respectively, with 14 bases between them. This CDR3 is built from 14 residues. CDR3 residues: CASSLDAGARGYTF. The CDR3 DNA sequence: TGCGCCAGCAGCTTGGACGCAGGCGCGCGCGGCTACACCTTC. The complete variable domain, with remaining parts taken from reference TRBV5-1 and TRBJ1-2, reads KAGVTQTPRYLIKTRGQQVTLSCSPISGHRSVSWYQQTPGQGLQFLFEYFSETQRNKGNFPGRFSGRQFSNSRSEMNVSTLELGDSALYLCASSLDAGARGYTFGSGTRLTVV.

This clonotype has a count of ten or more. The chain carries TRBV5-1 and TRBJ2-1, with TRBD1 identical over 7 bases. Trimming took 4 bases from V and 4 from J; bases not matched to a gene: 5. The CDR3 has 14 residues. Per germline, CDR1 SGHRS and CDR2 YFSETQ. The DNA of the CDR3 is TGCGCCAGCAGCATAGACAGGGAATACAATGAGCAGTTCTTC. Its translation: CASSIDREYNEQFF.

In its sample, this clonotype was seen a few times. The chain has TRBV18 and TRBJ2-3, with 12 nucleotides matching TRBD1. V lost 5 bases to trimming and J lost 5 bases; unmatched junction nucleotides: 8. The CDR3 totals 16 residues. The germline V gene encodes CDR1 KGHSH and CDR2 LQKENI. In nucleotides, the CDR3 is TGTGCCAGCTCATCGGGGGACAGGGGGCCCGAAGATACGCAGTATTTT. This gives the protein CASSSGDRGPEDTQYF.

This clonotype was counted only a few times. The rearrangement uses TRBV5-1 and TRBJ1-2, with D unresolved. The CDR3 extends over 13 amino acids. The germline CDR1 and CDR2 sequences are SGHRS and YFSETQ. The V end was cut by 4 bases, the J end by 6 bases, with 13 bases between. CDR3 sequence (DNA): TGCGCCAGCAGCATGATCCAGACTGATGGCTACACCTTC. The encoded protein is CASSMIQTDGYTF. Using reference TRBV5-1 and TRBJ1-2 for the parts outside the CDR3, the full variable domain is KAGVTQTPRYLIKTRGQQVTLSCSPISGHRSVSWYQQTPGQGLQFLFEYFSETQRNKGNFPGRFSGRQFSNSRSEMNVSTLELGDSALYLCASSMIQTDGYTFGSGTRLTVV.

This clonotype was seen repeatedly, ten times or more. The chain has TRBV20-1 and TRBJ1-5; D uncertain. V shed 1 base and J shed 0 bases, with 7 bases lying between them. The CDR3 length is 14 residues. In germline, CDR1 is DFQATT, CDR2 SNEGSKA (reference sequence). CDR3 in DNA: TGCAGTGCTAGAGGTCGGAATAGCAATCAGCCCCAGCATTTT. Residues: CSARGRNSNQPQHF.

This clonotype was recorded many times. The chain recombines TRBV5-1 with TRBJ1-1; 7 bases map to TRBD1. CDR3 size: 13 residues. The junction had 4 bases not matched to a gene; V was cut back by 7 bases and J by 1 base. Germline loops: CDR1 SGHRS, CDR2 YFSETQ. The CDR3 reads CASGDRPNTEAFF. The CDR3 coding sequence is TGCGCCAGCGGGGACAGACCGAACACTGAAGCTTTCTTT.

This clonotype was recorded only once. V gene TRBV7-9 combines with J gene TRBJ2-7; no firm D call. This CDR3 region has 13 residues. The germline gives CDR1 SEHNR, CDR2 FQNEAQ (reference sequence). V dropped 7 bases and J dropped 5 bases, with 15 bases sitting between them. The CDR3 sequence is CASTDVGLDEQYF. In DNA form, the CDR3 reads TGTGCCAGCACCGACGTGGGTCTAGACGAGCAGTACTTC.

The gene calls are TRBV29-1 and TRBJ2-3; weak D call: TRBD2 (5 bases). The CDR3 runs 14 residues. From germline, CDR1 is SQVTM and CDR2 ANQGSEA. Trimming stripped 3 bases from V and 8 bases from J, with 18 bases between. CDR3 coding DNA: TGCAGCGTTGAGATGTGGGGTTCTGGGAGTACGCAGTATTTT. It encodes CSVEMWGSGSTQYF.

There are many counts of this clonotype. The V and J genes are TRBV12-3 or TRBV12-4 and TRBJ2-7; the D gene could be TRBD1 or TRBD2 (5 bases each). The V end was cut by 6 bases, the J end by 0 bases, with 9 bases between. The CDR3 is made up of 13 amino acids. The DNA for the CDR3 is TGTGCCAGCAGCCCCGGGACCTCCTACGAGCAGTACTTC. Encoded protein: CASSPGTSYEQYF.

This clonotype was detected many times. V usage is TRBV3-1 and J usage is TRBJ2-1, with unresolved D. Deletions cut 7 bases from V and 0 bases from J, with 10 bases between. The germline CDR1 and CDR2 sequences are LGHDT and YNNKEL (reference sequence). CDR3 size: 14 residues. This CDR3 reads CASNFLGSYNEQFF. The CDR3, as DNA: TGTGCCAGCAATTTCTTAGGCTCCTACAATGAGCAGTTCTTC.

This clonotype was detected ten times or more. This chain joins TRBV4-3 and TRBJ1-6; no definite D call. Deletions cut 1 base from V and 10 bases from J, with 11 bases between. The CDR3 spans 14 residues. Germline V lookup: CDR1 LGHNA, CDR2 YSLEER. In DNA, the CDR3 is TGCGCCAGCAGCCAAGGCCGCGATAGGTCACCCCTCCACTTT. Translating it yields CASSQGRDRSPLHF.

The V call is TRBV27, the J call TRBJ1-3; D gene unclear. Trimming took 4 bases from V and 3 from J, leaving 10 bases between them. Germline CDR1 MNHEY, CDR2 SMNVEV (reference sequence). This CDR3 is 14 amino acids long. The CDR3 region has the DNA TGTGCCAGCAGTTCGGGTGGAATTGGAAACACCATATATTTT. Its translation: CASSSGGIGNTIYF.

The chain has TRBV10-2 and TRBJ2-2; unclear D gene. CDR1 is WSHSY and CDR2 is SAAADI in the germline V gene. The CDR3 is made up of 16 amino acids. V lost 7 bases to trimming and J lost 3 bases, with 18 bases between them. This CDR3 is CASIPLRPRDTGELFF. CDR3 DNA: TGCGCCAGCATCCCCCTGCGCCCACGAGACACCGGGGAGCTGTTTTTT.

V and J are TRBV10-3 and TRBJ2-7; D uncertain. The CDR3 has 14 amino acids. Per the germline V gene, CDR1 is ENHRY and CDR2 is SYGVKD. The ends were cut back, 5 bases at V and 0 bases at J, with 11 bases in the middle. In nucleotides, the CDR3 is TGTGCCATCAGTCGGCCACATAGCTCCTACGAGCAGTACTTC. Translated: CAISRPHSSYEQYF.

The rearrangement links TRBV5-6 to TRBJ1-1, with D unresolved. The CDR3 is 13 amino acids. Trimming left V 4 bases short and J 5 bases short, with 12 bases between. The V gene's germline CDR1 is SGHDT and CDR2 YYEEEE. CDR3 nucleotides: TGTGCCAGCAGCCCGAATCCGAGGACTGAAGCTTTCTTT. Protein: CASSPNPRTEAFF.

This clonotype was seen many times. The chain uses TRBV15 and TRBJ2-7; no clear D. This CDR3 spans 13 amino acids. Trimming pared 1 base from V and 4 bases from J, leaving 8 bases between. The germline CDR1 and CDR2 sequences are LNHNV and YYDKDF (reference sequence). CDR3 in amino acids: CATSRVGKYEQYF. CDR3 sequence (DNA): TGTGCCACCAGCAGAGTAGGGAAGTACGAGCAGTACTTC.

The chain combines TRBV5-1 with TRBJ1-1; TRBD1 is a possible D gene (6 bases). This CDR3 comprises 14 residues. The germline V and J ends were trimmed by 2 bases and 7 bases, with 15 bases remaining between them. Germline assignment: CDR1 SGHRS and CDR2 YFSETQ. The CDR3 loop reads CASSFGGREGEAFF. The CDR3 region has the DNA TGCGCCAGCAGCTTCGGGGGGCGTGAGGGTGAAGCTTTCTTT.

This clonotype was found many times. The chain is built from TRBV2 and TRBJ2-2; the D is unclear. Germline V gives CDR1 SNHLY, CDR2 FYNNEI. The CDR3 is 10 amino acids. V shed 6 bases and J shed 8 bases, with 4 bases lying between them. CDR3 DNA: TGTGCCAGCAGATCTGGGGAGCTGTTTTTT. Translating gives CASRSGELFF.

This clonotype showed up many times. The CDR3 reads CASSQGAYEQYF. CDR3 coding DNA: TGCGCCAGCAGCCAAGGGGCCTACGAGCAGTACTTC. The V gene is TRBV4-3, the J gene TRBJ2-7; D unresolved. Deletions cut 1 base from V and 2 bases from J, with 3 bases between. The CDR3 has 12 amino acids. Per the germline V gene, CDR1 is LGHNA and CDR2 is YSLEER.